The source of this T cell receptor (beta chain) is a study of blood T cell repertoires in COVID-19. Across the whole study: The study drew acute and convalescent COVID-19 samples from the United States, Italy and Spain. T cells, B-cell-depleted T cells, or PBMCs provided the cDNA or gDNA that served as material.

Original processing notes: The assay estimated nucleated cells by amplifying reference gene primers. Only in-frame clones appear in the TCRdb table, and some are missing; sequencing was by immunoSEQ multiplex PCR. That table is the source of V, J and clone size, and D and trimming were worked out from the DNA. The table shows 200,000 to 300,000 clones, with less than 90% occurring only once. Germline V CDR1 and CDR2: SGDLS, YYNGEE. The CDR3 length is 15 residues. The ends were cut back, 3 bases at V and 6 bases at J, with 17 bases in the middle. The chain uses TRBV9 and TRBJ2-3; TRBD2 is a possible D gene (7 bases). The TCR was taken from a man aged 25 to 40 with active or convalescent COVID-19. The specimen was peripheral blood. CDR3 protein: CASSATGGGVDTQYF. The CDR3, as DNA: TGTGCCAGCAGCGCCACGGGGGGCGGGGTGGATACGCAGTATTTT. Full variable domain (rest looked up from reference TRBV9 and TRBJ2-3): DSGVTQTPKHLITATGQRVTLRCSPRSGDLSVYWYQQSLDQGLQFLIQYYNGEERAKGNILERFSAQQFPDLHSELNLSSLELGDSALYFCASSATGGGVDTQYFGPGTRLTVL.